The source of this TCR beta chain is a study of blood T cell repertoires in COVID-19. Study-wide context: Spain, Italy and the United States supplied samples that represented acute and convalescent COVID-19.

Per germline, CDR1 DFQATT and CDR2 SNEGSKA (reference sequence). The V and J ends lost 3 bases and 1 base respectively, with 13 bases between them. The CDR3 is made up of 15 amino acids. The table came from immunoSEQ multiplex PCR; TCRdb's copy has only in-frame clones and leaves some out. Here the sample spans roughly 39,000 clones, 90% to 95% being singletons. The sample taken for sequencing was peripheral blood. The clonotype originates from a human donor in a cohort sampled during active COVID-19. V gene TRBV20-1 combines with J gene TRBJ1-5; D might be TRBD1 (6 bases). Here the CDR3 DNA reads TGCAGTGCTAGTTGGCCGCAGGGGAGCAATCAGCCCCAGCATTTT. Its protein product is CSASWPQGSNQPQHF.